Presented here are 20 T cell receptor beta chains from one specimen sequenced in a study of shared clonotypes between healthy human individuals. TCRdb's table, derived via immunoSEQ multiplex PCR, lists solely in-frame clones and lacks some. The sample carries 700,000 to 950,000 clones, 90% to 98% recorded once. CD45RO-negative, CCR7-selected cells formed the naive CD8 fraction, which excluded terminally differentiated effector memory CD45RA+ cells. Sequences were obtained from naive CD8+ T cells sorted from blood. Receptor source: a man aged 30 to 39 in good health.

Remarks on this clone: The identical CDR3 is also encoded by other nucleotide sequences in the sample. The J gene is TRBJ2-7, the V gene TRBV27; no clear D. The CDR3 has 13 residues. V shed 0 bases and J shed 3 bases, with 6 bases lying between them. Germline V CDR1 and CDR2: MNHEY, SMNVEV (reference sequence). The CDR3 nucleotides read TGTGCCAGCAGTTTATCGGAAGGCTACGAGCAGTACTTC. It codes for CASSLSEGYEQYF.

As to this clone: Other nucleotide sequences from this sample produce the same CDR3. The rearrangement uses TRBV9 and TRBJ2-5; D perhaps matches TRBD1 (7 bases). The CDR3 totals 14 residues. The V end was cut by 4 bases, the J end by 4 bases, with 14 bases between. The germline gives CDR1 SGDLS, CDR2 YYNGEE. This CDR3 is CASSPGGRGETQYF. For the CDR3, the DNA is TGTGCCAGCAGCCCAGGGGGGAGAGGAGAGACCCAGTACTTC.

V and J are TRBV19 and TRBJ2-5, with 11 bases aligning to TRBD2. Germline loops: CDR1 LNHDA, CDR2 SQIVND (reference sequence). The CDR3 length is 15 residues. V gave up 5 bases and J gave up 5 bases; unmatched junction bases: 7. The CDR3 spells CASSLTSGSWETQYF. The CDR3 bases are TGTGCCAGTAGTCTCACTAGCGGGAGCTGGGAGACCCAGTACTTC.

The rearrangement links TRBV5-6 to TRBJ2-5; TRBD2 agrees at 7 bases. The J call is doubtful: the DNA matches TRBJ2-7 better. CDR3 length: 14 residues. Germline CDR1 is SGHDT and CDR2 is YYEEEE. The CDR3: CASSGASGPYEQYF. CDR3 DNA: TGTGCCAGCAGCGGAGCTAGCGGTCCCTACGAGCAGTACTTC.

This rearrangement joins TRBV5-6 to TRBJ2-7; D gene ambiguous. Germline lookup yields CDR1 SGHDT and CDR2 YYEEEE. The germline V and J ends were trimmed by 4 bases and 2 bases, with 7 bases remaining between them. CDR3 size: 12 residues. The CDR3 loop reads CASSEDPYEQYF. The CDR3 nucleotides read TGTGCCAGCAGCGAGGACCCCTACGAGCAGTACTTC. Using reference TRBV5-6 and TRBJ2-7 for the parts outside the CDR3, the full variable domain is DAGVTQSPTHLIKTRGQQVTLRCSPKSGHDTVSWYQQALGQGPQFIFQYYEEEERQRGNFPDRFSGHQFPNYSSELNVNALLLGDSALYLCASSEDPYEQYFGPGTRLTVT.

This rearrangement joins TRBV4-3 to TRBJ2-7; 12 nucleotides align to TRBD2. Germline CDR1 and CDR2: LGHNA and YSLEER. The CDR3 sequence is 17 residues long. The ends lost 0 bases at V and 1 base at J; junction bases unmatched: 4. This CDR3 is CASSQDRLAGVSYEQYF. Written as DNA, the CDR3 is TGCGCCAGCAGCCAAGATCGACTAGCGGGAGTGTCCTACGAGCAGTACTTC.

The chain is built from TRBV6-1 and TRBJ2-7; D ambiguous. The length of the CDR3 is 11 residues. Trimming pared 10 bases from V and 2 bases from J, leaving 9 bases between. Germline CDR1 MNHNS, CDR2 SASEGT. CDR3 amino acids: CATTLAYEQYF. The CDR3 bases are TGTGCCACCACCCTGGCCTACGAGCAGTACTTC.

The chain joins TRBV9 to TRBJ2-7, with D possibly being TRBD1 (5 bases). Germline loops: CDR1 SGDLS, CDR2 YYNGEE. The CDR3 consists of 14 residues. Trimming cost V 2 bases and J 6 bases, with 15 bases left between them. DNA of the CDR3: TGTGCCAGCAGCGTGGCAGGGCCCCCGGTCGAGCAGTACTTC. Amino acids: CASSVAGPPVEQYF.

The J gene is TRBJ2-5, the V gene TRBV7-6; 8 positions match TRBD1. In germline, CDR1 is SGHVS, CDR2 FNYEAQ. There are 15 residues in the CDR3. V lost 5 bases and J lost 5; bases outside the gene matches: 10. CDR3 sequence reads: CASSPWTGSVETQYF. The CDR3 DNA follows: TGTGCCAGCAGCCCCTGGACAGGGTCTGTGGAGACCCAGTACTTC.

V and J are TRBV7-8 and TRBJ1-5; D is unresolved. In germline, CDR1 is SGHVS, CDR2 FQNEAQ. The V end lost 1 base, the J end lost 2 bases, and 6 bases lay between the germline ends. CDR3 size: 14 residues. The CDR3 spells CASSLDQGNQPQHF. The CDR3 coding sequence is TGTGCCAGCAGCTTAGATCAGGGCAATCAGCCCCAGCATTTT.

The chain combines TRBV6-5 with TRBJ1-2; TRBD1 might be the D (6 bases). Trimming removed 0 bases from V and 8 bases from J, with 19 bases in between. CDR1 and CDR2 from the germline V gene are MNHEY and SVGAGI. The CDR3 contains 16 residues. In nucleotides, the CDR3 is TGTGCCAGCAGTTACTCGGCCCCCAGGGGTAGGGAGGGCTACACCTTC. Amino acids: CASSYSAPRGREGYTF.

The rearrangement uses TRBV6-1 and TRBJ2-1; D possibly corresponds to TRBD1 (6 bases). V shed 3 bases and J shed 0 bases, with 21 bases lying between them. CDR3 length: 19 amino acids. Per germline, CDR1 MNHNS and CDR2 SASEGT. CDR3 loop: CASSEGAPRGTGSYNEQFF. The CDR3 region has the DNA TGTGCCAGCAGTGAGGGGGCCCCGAGAGGCACTGGCTCCTACAATGAGCAGTTCTTC.

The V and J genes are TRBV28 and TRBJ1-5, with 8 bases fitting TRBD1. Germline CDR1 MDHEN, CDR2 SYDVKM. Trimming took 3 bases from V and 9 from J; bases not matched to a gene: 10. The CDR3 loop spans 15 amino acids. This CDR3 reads CASSLDRASLRPQHF. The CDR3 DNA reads TGTGCCAGCAGTTTGGACAGGGCCTCCCTACGGCCCCAGCATTTT.

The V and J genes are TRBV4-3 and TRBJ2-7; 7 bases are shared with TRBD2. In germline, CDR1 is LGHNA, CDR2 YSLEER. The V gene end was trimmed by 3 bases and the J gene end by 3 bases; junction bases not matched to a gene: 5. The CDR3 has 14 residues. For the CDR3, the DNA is TGCGCCAGCAGCCATAATCGGGGGGACTACGAGCAGTACTTC. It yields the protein CASSHNRGDYEQYF.

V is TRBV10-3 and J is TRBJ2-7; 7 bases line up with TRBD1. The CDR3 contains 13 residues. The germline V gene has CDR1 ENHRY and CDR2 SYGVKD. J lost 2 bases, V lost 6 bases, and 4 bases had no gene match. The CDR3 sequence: CAIRVGQTYEQYF. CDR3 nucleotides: TGTGCCATCAGGGTGGGACAGACCTACGAGCAGTACTTC.

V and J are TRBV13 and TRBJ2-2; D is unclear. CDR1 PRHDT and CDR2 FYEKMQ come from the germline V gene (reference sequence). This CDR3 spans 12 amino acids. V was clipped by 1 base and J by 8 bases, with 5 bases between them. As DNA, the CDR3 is TGTGCCAGCAGCTTAGAGTTGGGGGAGCTGTTTTTT. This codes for CASSLELGELFF.

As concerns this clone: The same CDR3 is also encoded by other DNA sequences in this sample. For the CDR3, the DNA is TGTGCCAGCAGCCTCTCGACCGGGGAGCTGTTTTTT. Translated: CASSLSTGELFF. The chain combines TRBV7-9 with TRBJ2-2, with D uncertain. Germline CDR1 reads SEHNR; CDR2 reads FQNEAQ (reference sequence). V was clipped by 5 bases and J by 5 bases, with 6 bases between them. The CDR3 loop spans 12 amino acids.

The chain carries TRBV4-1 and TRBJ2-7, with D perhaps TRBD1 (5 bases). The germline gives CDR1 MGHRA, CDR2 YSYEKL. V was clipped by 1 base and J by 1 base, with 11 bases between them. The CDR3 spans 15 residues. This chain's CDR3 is CASSQVITGSYEQYF. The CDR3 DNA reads TGCGCCAGCAGCCAAGTAATTACAGGATCCTACGAGCAGTACTTC.

DNA of the CDR3: TGTGCCAGCAGGGAACCCACGGGACTAGCGGGAGGGGACGGGGATACGCAGTATTTT. It codes for CASREPTGLAGGDGDTQYF. This chain links TRBV6-1 with TRBJ2-3; 16 nucleotides match TRBD2. Losses at the gene ends were 6 bases for V and 6 bases for J; bases not matched to a gene: 15. This CDR3 region has 19 residues. Per the germline V gene, CDR1 is MNHNS and CDR2 is SASEGT.

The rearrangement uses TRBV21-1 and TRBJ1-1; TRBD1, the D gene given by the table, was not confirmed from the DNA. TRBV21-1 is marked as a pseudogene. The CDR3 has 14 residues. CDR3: CASSPRQQNTEAFF. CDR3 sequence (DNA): TGTGCCAGCAGCCCCCGACAGCAGAACACTGAAGCTTTCTTT.